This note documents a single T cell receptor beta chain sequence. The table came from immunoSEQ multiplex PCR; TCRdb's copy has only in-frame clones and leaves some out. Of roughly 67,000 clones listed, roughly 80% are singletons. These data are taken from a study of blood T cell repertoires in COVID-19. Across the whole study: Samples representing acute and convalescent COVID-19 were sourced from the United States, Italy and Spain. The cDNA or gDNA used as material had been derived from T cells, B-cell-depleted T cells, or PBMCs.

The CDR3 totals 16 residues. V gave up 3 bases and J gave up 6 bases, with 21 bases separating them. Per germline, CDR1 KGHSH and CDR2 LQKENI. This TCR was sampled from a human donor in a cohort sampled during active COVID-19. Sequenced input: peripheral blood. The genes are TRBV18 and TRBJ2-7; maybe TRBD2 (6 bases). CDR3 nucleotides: TGTGCCAGCTCACCGGAGGGAGCGGGTGGCCGGTCCGAGCAGTACTTC. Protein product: CASSPEGAGGRSEQYF.